The clone carrying this T cell receptor (beta chain) showed up many times. This sample was included in a study of read filtering for tumor transcriptome and immune sequencing. Overall study: Patients were some 16 male and approximately 15 female, mean age about 65 years, range about 45 to 85.

Trimming took 3 bases from V and 6 from J; bases not matched to a gene: 2. The germline V gene has CDR1 DFQATT and CDR2 SNEGSKA (reference sequence). This CDR3 has 12 residues. This library used around 400 ng RNA and molecular barcoded adaptors spanning alpha/delta and beta/gamma chains. From the reads, TCRdb called clonotypes with MiXCR, one entry per CDR3 protein. The data show tens of thousands of distinct CDR3 sequences, approximately 15% seen once. The chain links TRBV20-1 to TRBJ2-1; 7 bases are shared with TRBD1. This clonotype originated in a donor at least 40 years old with multiple myeloma. The material sequenced was a population of CD138-negative cells sorted from bone marrow. The CDR3 loop is CSASRQGNEQFF. The CDR3 DNA is TGCAGTGCTAGCCGACAGGGCAATGAGCAGTTCTTC.